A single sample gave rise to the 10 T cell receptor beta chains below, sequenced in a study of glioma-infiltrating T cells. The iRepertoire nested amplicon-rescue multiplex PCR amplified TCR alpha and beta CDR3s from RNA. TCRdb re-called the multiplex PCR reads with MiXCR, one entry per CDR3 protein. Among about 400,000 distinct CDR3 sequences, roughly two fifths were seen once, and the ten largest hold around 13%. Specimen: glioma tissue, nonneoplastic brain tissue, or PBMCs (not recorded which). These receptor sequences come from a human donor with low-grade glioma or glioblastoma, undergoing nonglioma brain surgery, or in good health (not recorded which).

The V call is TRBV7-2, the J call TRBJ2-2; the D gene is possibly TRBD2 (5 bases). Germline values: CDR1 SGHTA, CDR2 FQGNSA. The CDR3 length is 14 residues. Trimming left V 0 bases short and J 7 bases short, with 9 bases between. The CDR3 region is CASSLAGASGELFF. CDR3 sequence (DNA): TGTGCCAGCAGCTTAGCGGGAGCTAGCGGGGAGCTGTTTTTT.

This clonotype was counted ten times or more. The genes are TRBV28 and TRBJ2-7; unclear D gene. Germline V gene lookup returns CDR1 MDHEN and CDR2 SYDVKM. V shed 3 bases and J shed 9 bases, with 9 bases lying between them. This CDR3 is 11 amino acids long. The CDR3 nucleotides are TGTGCCAGCAGTTTTTCAGTTGTGCAGTACTTC. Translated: CASSFSVVQYF.

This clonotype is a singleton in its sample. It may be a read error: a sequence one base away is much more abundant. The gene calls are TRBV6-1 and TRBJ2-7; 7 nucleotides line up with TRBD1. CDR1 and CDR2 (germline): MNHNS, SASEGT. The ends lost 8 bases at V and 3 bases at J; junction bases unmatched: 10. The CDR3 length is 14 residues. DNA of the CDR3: TGTGCCAGCTTGAGGGACAGCCTCTTCTACGAGCAGTACTTC. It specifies CASLRDSLFYEQYF.

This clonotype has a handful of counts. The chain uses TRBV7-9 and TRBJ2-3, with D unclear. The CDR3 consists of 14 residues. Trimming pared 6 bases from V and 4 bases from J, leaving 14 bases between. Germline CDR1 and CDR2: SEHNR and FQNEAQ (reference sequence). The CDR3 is CASSAVSRSDTQYF. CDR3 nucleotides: TGTGCCAGCAGTGCGGTCTCGAGGTCAGATACGCAGTATTTT.

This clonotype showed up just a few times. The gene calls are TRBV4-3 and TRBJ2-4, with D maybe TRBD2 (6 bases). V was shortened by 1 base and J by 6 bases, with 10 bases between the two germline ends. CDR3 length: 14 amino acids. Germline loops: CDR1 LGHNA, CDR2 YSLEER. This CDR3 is CASSQGGLSNIQYF. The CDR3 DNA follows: TGCGCCAGCAGCCAAGGGGGACTCTCAAACATTCAGTACTTC.

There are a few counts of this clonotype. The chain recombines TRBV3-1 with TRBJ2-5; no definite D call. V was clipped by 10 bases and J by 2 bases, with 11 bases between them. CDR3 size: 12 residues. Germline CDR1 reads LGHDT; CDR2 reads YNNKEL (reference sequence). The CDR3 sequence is CATQRHQETQYF. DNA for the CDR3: TGTGCCACCCAGCGACATCAAGAGACCCAGTACTTC.

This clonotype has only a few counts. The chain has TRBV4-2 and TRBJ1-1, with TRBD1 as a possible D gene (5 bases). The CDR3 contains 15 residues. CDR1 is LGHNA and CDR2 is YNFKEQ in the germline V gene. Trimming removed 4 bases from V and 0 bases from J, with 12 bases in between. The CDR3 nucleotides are TGTGCCAGCAGCCTATCTGACAGAATGAACACTGAAGCTTTCTTT. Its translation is CASSLSDRMNTEAFF.

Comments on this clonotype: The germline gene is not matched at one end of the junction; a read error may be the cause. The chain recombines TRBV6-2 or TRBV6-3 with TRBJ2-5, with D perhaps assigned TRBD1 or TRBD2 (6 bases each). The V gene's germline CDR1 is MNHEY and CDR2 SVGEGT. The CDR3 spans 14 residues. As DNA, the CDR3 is TGTGCCAGCAGCTATGGGACAACGGGGGAGACCAAGTACTTC. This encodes CASSYGTTGETKYF.

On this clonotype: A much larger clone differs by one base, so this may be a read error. CDR3 in DNA: TGTGCCAGCAGTTTCCCGGGACTAGCGGGAGTAAATGAGCAGTACTTC. Amino acids: CASSFPGLAGVNEQYF. The chain carries TRBV27 and TRBJ2-7, with 14 bases matching TRBD2. The CDR3 covers 16 residues. The germline V gene encodes CDR1 MNHEY and CDR2 SMNVEV (reference sequence). After removal of 3 bases from V and 7 bases from J, the junction contained 8 bases not matched to a gene.

The CDR3 coding sequence is TGTGCCAGCAGTTATTGGGAAAGGTCGGGCGGCTACACCTTC. Translation gives CASSYWERSGGYTF. The V gene is TRBV28, the J gene TRBJ1-2; D uncertain. CDR1 and CDR2 (germline): MDHEN, SYDVKM. CDR3 length: 14 residues. V lost 4 bases, J lost 8 bases, and 17 bases lay in between.